One sample yielded the 27 T cell receptor beta chains listed below, sequenced in a study of cytomegalovirus exposure and HLA in healthy donors. With 60 Vbeta and 13 Jbeta primers, the PCR was carried out. Clones were read by immunoSEQ multiplex PCR, and TCRdb kept only the in-frame ones, dropping some. The top ten clones hold under 3% of a sample with about 110,000 clones, about three quarters of them seen once. The specimen sequenced was PBMCs. These receptors came from a woman aged 55-69 years in good health and CMV-seropositive.

The rearrangement links TRBV19 to TRBJ2-3; D perhaps matches TRBD2 (5 bases). The CDR3 runs to 15 residues. Germline CDR1 is LNHDA and CDR2 is SQIVND (reference sequence). Trimming removed 4 bases from V and 0 bases from J, with 11 bases in between. The CDR3 bases are TGTGCCAGTAGTACCCGGCGGGCAAGCACAGATACGCAGTATTTT. Protein: CASSTRRASTDTQYF.

The DNA of the CDR3 is TGTGCCAGCAGCGATTCCAGGGTACCAGACTATGGCTACACCTTC. This translates into CASSDSRVPDYGYTF. The chain has TRBV5-6 and TRBJ1-2, with D possibly being TRBD1 (5 bases). Germline CDR1 is SGHDT and CDR2 is YYEEEE. CDR3 length: 15 residues. Trimming cost V 4 bases and J 3 bases, with 16 bases left between them.

The J gene is TRBJ2-3, the V gene TRBV7-8; no definite D call. CDR1 is SGHVS and CDR2 is FQNEAQ in the germline V gene. Trimming stripped 3 bases from V and 0 bases from J, with 10 bases between. This CDR3 contains 15 residues. The CDR3 DNA sequence: TGTGCCAGCAGCTTCGAGGTCCCAAGCACAGATACGCAGTATTTT. Protein sequence: CASSFEVPSTDTQYF.

The table lists this clone with a count of one. This rearrangement joins TRBV28 to TRBJ1-1; D call uncertain. V dropped 6 bases and J dropped 0 bases, with 8 bases sitting between them. Germline-derived CDR1 and CDR2 are MDHEN and SYDVKM. The CDR3 runs to 13 residues. The CDR3 DNA reads as TGTGCCAGCAGGAGGGCCCTGAACACTGAAGCTTTCTTT. Residues: CASRRALNTEAFF.

This clone was counted a few times. The rearrangement uses TRBV4-1 and TRBJ1-5; D is undetermined. The length of the CDR3 is 16 residues. Germline-derived CDR1 and CDR2 are MGHRA and YSYEKL. Trimming pared 2 bases from V and 4 bases from J, leaving 15 bases between. CDR3 nucleotides: TGCGCCAGCAGCCAACATCCCCACGGCGGGAATCAGCCCCAGCATTTT. It yields the protein CASSQHPHGGNQPQHF.

The chain employs TRBV4-1 and TRBJ2-5; TRBD2 agrees at 9 bases. TRBJ2-7 explains the end of the DNA better; the J call may be wrong. The germline CDR1 and CDR2 sequences are MGHRA and YSYEKL. The CDR3 spans 16 residues. For the CDR3, the DNA is TGCGCCAGCAGCCAAGATCCCCTAGCGGGACTATACGAGCAGTACTTC. It encodes CASSQDPLAGLYEQYF.

The chain combines TRBV10-1 with TRBJ1-3, with 7 bases fitting TRBD1. The CDR3 runs to 15 residues. V was clipped by 0 bases and J by 3 bases; unmatched bases: 2. Germline V gene lookup returns CDR1 WNHNN and CDR2 SYGVQD (reference sequence). In DNA, the CDR3 is TGCGCCAGCAGTGAGTCGGGACAGCTTGGAAACACCATATATTTT. Its protein product is CASSESGQLGNTIYF.

The V gene is TRBV6-5, the J gene TRBJ2-7, with 7 bases identical to TRBD2. The V and J ends lost 4 bases and 2 bases, in that order; junction bases with no gene match: 2. The CDR3 sequence is 13 residues long. The germline gives CDR1 MNHEY, CDR2 SVGAGI. The DNA for the CDR3 is TGTGCCAGCAGTTTAGCGGGTACCTACGAGCAGTACTTC. Its protein product is CASSLAGTYEQYF.

This sequence joins TRBV2 and TRBJ2-7, with 7 bases identical to TRBD2. The germline V gene has CDR1 SNHLY and CDR2 FYNNEI. The CDR3 sequence is 15 residues long. The trim removed 5 bases at V and 5 bases at J, leaving 12 bases unmatched. The CDR3 spells CASSRMGGPGNEQYF. The CDR3, as DNA: TGTGCCAGCAGTCGGATGGGAGGGCCAGGTAACGAGCAGTACTTC.

The chain joins TRBV4-1 to TRBJ1-6; 7 positions agree with TRBD1. The CDR3 is 15 residues long. CDR1 is MGHRA, CDR2 YSYEKL, per germline. The V segment lost 3 bases and the J segment 5 bases; nucleotides outside the gene matches: 4. The DNA of the CDR3 is TGCGCCAGCAGCCAGATGGGACAGAATAATTCACCCCTCCACTTT. Encoded protein: CASSQMGQNNSPLHF.

This chain joins TRBV25-1 and TRBJ2-2; TRBD1 might be the D (6 bases). Trimming stripped 4 bases from V and 4 bases from J, with 10 bases between. Germline lookup yields CDR1 MGHDK and CDR2 SYGVNS. The CDR3 has 14 amino acids. The chain's CDR3 is CASSASGATGELFF. CDR3 nucleotides: TGTGCCAGCAGTGCTTCAGGGGCCACCGGGGAGCTGTTTTTT.

This clone has only a few counts. Other nucleotide sequences from this sample produce the same CDR3. CDR3 in DNA: TGTGCCAGCAGTGAAGGCAGTACTGGAAACACCATATATTTT. Translated, it gives CASSEGSTGNTIYF. The rearrangement links TRBV6-1 to TRBJ1-3, with D hard to call. The CDR3 has 14 amino acids. Germline V gives CDR1 MNHNS, CDR2 SASEGT. Trimming removed 1 base from V and 2 bases from J, with 6 bases in between.

The J gene is TRBJ2-1, the V gene TRBV7-2, with 7 nucleotides matching TRBD2. Germline CDR1 and CDR2: SGHTA and FQGNSA. The CDR3 spans 14 residues. The trim removed 6 bases at V and 8 bases at J, leaving 10 bases unmatched. CDR3 DNA: TGTGCCAGCAGACCCCCGACGGGAGGCCATGAGCAGTTCTTC. Translated: CASRPPTGGHEQFF.

This chain uses TRBV27 with TRBJ2-2; tentatively, D is TRBD1 (6 bases). In germline, CDR1 is MNHEY, CDR2 SMNVEV (reference sequence). This CDR3 is 16 amino acids long. V lost 4 bases to trimming and J lost 3 bases, with 15 bases between them. The CDR3 sequence: CASSSLVGGDTGELFF. The CDR3 DNA reads as TGTGCCAGCAGTTCCCTCGTAGGGGGAGACACCGGGGAGCTGTTTTTT.

The rearrangement joins TRBV20-1 to TRBJ1-2, with D uncertain. V gave up 8 bases and J gave up 8 bases, with 15 bases separating them. Germline-derived CDR1 and CDR2 are DFQATT and SNEGSKA (reference sequence). The CDR3 extends over 11 amino acids. The CDR3 loop is CSTSTGRGYTF. CDR3 sequence (DNA): TGCAGTACATCCACGGGGAGAGGCTACACCTTC.

Of note for this clone: Without the conserved terminal phenylalanine or tryptophan, this CDR3 likely stems from a read error. It is unclear where the CDR3 begins or ends on the DNA, so no DNA is shown, and the CDR3 is as TCRdb lists it. The V gene is TRBV2, the J gene TRBJ2-7; the table's D call TRBD2 went unverified against the DNA. Germline CDR1 and CDR2: SNHLY and FYNNEI. The CDR3 is 11 residues long, ends included. The CDR3 reads CASSETGTSAI.

CDR3 sequence: CASSLAGTGRYEQYF. CDR3 bases: TGCGCCAGCAGCTTGGCGGGGACAGGGAGGTACGAGCAGTACTTC. This chain links TRBV5-1 with TRBJ2-7; 9 nucleotides align to TRBD1. This CDR3 comprises 15 residues. CDR1 is SGHRS and CDR2 is YFSETQ in the germline V gene. Trimming took 0 bases from V and 4 from J; bases not matched to a gene: 5.

The V and J genes are TRBV4-1 and TRBJ1-5; D is unclear. CDR3 length equals 18 residues. Germline loops: CDR1 MGHRA, CDR2 YSYEKL. Trimming left V 1 base short and J 0 bases short, with 16 bases between. The CDR3 loop reads CASSQGAVIRGSNQPQHF. CDR3 DNA sequence: TGCGCCAGCAGCCAAGGTGCAGTGATCCGCGGTAGCAATCAGCCCCAGCATTTT.

This clone was counted a few times. V and J are TRBV6-5 and TRBJ2-7, with D possibly matching TRBD1 (6 bases). V shed 4 bases and J shed 2 bases, with 12 bases lying between them. Germline lookup yields CDR1 MNHEY and CDR2 SVGAGI. The CDR3 is 14 amino acids. CDR3 amino acids: CASSSLTGPYEQYF. The CDR3 nucleotides read TGTGCCAGCAGTTCCCTGACAGGACCCTACGAGCAGTACTTC.

This clone appeared a few times. The chain joins TRBV6-5 to TRBJ2-3; weak D call: TRBD2 (5 bases). The V gene lost 2 bases and the J gene lost 5 bases, with 14 bases spanning the gap. The CDR3 contains 15 residues. Per the germline V gene, CDR1 is MNHEY and CDR2 is SVGAGI. The CDR3 is CASSYRGIGGDTQYF. CDR3 sequence (DNA): TGTGCCAGCAGTTACCGGGGAATAGGCGGAGATACGCAGTATTTT.

This clone was found once. The gene calls are TRBV7-3 and TRBJ2-2; D may be TRBD2 (6 bases). The V end was cut by 5 bases, the J end by 7 bases, with 20 bases between. Germline CDR1 and CDR2: SGHTA and FQGTGA. The CDR3 is made up of 16 amino acids. CDR3: CASSETSGTSLGELFF. The CDR3, as DNA: TGTGCCAGCAGCGAGACTTCCGGGACTTCCCTCGGGGAGCTGTTTTTT.

The genes are TRBV2 and TRBJ2-2; TRBD1 aligns across 9 bases. Germline loops: CDR1 SNHLY, CDR2 FYNNEI. With V trimmed by 0 bases and J by 4 bases, 0 bases remained unmatched. The CDR3 consists of 15 residues. For the CDR3, the DNA is TGTGCCAGCAGTGAAGCGACAGGGGGCACCGGGGAGCTGTTTTTT. As protein: CASSEATGGTGELFF.

This clone was detected only a few times. DNA of the CDR3: TGTGCCAGCTCACCGGACAGACACAATGAGCAGTTCTTC. It encodes CASSPDRHNEQFF. V is TRBV18 and J is TRBJ2-1; TRBD1 is a possible D gene (6 bases). Germline V gene lookup returns CDR1 KGHSH and CDR2 LQKENI. With 3 bases removed from V and 5 bases from J, the gap between germline ends came to 8 bases. The CDR3 is 13 residues long.

The V and J genes are TRBV11-3 and TRBJ2-3; D is perhaps TRBD1 (5 bases). The CDR3 totals 15 residues. Germline CDR1 is SGHNT and CDR2 is YENEEA. The V and J ends lost 5 bases and 5 bases respectively, with 17 bases between them. The CDR3 reads CASSPQGTSRDTQYF. The DNA for the CDR3 is TGTGCCAGCAGCCCCCAGGGTACGTCGCGAGATACGCAGTATTTT.

This chain uses TRBV29-1 with TRBJ2-5; TRBD2 agrees at 10 bases. CDR1 SQVTM and CDR2 ANQGSEA come from the germline V gene. V shed 3 bases and J 4 bases; nucleotides not matched to a gene: 14. The CDR3 consists of 17 residues. CDR3 sequence (DNA): TGCAGCGTTGAGAGGCTAGCGGGAGTCCGGGCGCGAGAGACCCAGTACTTC. It is translated as CSVERLAGVRARETQYF.

The gene calls are TRBV4-1 and TRBJ1-2; D is uncertain. Germline-derived CDR1 and CDR2 are MGHRA and YSYEKL. The CDR3 is 17 amino acids. The V end was cut by 2 bases, the J end by 4 bases, with 20 bases between. DNA of the CDR3: TGCGCCAGCAGCCAATCCAACAGCTTAGGCCACCCCTATGGCTACACCTTC. Encoded protein: CASSQSNSLGHPYGYTF.

J is TRBJ2-2 and V is TRBV28, with TRBD2 identical over 7 bases. V lost 3 bases and J lost 6; bases outside the gene matches: 4. Germline-derived CDR1 and CDR2 are MDHEN and SYDVKM. The CDR3 has 14 amino acids. The CDR3 DNA is TGTGCCAGCAGTTTGGGGGGGACGGCCGGGGAGCTGTTTTTT. Its translation: CASSLGGTAGELFF.